The clone carrying this T cell receptor (beta chain) has only a few counts. Its specificity is unknown. Germline loops: CDR1 LNHDA, CDR2 SQIVND (reference sequence). Trimming removed 0 bases at V and 8 bases at J, with 10 bases between. This CDR3 spans 13 amino acids. The entry originates in a study of beta chain features in type 1 diabetes. Study details: Examination of sorted cells across all samples involved 98,000,000 or so cells.

The study reverse transcribed the entire isolated RNA, so it sequenced expressed TCRB transcripts. Profiling relied on immunoSEQ multiplex PCR, and the TCRdb table lists in-frame clones only, not all of them. Of fewer than 450,000 clones in the sample, approximately 13% were seen once. Findings and caveats of the study: Among patients with Type 1 diabetes, TCRB CDR3s were moderately but significantly shorter in every one of the four CD4+ subsets.

Sequencing was performed on naive CD4+ T cells from blood. This TCR was sampled from a woman aged 18-30 years with type 1 diabetes. This chain uses TRBV19 with TRBJ1-2; unclear D gene. The CDR3 loop reads CASSIERPKGYTF. CDR3 sequence (DNA): TGTGCCAGTAGTATAGAGAGGCCTAAGGGCTACACCTTC.